Each of the 29 T cell receptor beta chains below was sequenced from the same sample in a study of post-analysis software for immune sequencing data. Study results and caveats: Included in a set of 5 or 6 TRBV segments more frequent in patients than controls were TRBV5-6, TRBV5-1 and TRBV20-1.

The TCR beta cDNA libraries carried unique molecular identifiers. One entry per CDR3 protein results from TCRdb running MiXCR on the PCR reads. The sample includes about 540,000 distinct CDR3 sequences, roughly 34% seen only once; the top ten take approximately 6%. No antigen has been assigned to these receptors. The specimen sequenced was blood. All receptors come from a girl aged 2-17 years with multiple sclerosis.

This clonotype was seen at least ten times. This chain links TRBV9 with TRBJ1-4; D unclear. CDR1 is SGDLS, CDR2 YYNGEE, per germline. The ends were cut back, 0 bases at V and 6 bases at J, with 15 bases in the middle. This CDR3 spans 16 amino acids. CDR3 in DNA: TGTGCCAGCAGCGTAGCCCCCGACGGGGTTTATGAAAAACTGTTTTTT. This gives the protein CASSVAPDGVYEKLFF.

This clonotype occurred a few times. The chain joins TRBV5-1 to TRBJ1-2; tentatively, D is TRBD1 (5 bases). Germline lookup yields CDR1 SGHRS and CDR2 YFSETQ. CDR3 length: 15 residues. Trimming left V 4 bases short and J 8 bases short, with 21 bases between. CDR3 sequence reads: CASSLGRWQGGGYTF. CDR3 nucleotides: TGCGCCAGCAGCCTGGGCCGTTGGCAGGGAGGCGGCTACACCTTC.

The chain recombines TRBV12-3 or TRBV12-4 with TRBJ2-2, with a weak D call TRBD2 (5 bases). The CDR3 length is 16 residues. V shed 6 bases and J shed 2 bases, with 16 bases lying between them. The CDR3 bases are TGTGCCAGCAGCCCGACTACTTTTTTCAACACCGGGGAGCTGTTTTTT. Residues: CASSPTTFFNTGELFF.

The chain uses TRBV12-3 or TRBV12-4 and TRBJ2-1; possibly TRBD1 for D (6 bases). The CDR3 length is 14 residues. Trimming cost V 3 bases and J 8 bases, with 14 bases left between them. CDR3 protein: CASSFQGSRDEQFF. CDR3 nucleotide sequence: TGTGCCAGCAGTTTTCAGGGGTCGCGCGATGAGCAGTTCTTC.

The chain uses TRBV6-5 and TRBJ2-5; maybe TRBD2 (6 bases). The CDR3 contains 13 residues. Germline CDR1 reads MNHEY; CDR2 reads SVGAGI. With 10 bases removed from V and 11 bases from J, the gap between germline ends came to 23 bases. The CDR3 nucleotides read TGTGCCACAGGCCGGGACTTCTACAATGAGCAGTACTTC. Its protein product is CATGRDFYNEQYF.

V gene TRBV5-1 combines with J gene TRBJ1-5, with D perhaps TRBD1 (5 bases). The CDR3 runs 16 residues. Deletions cut 1 base from V and 4 bases from J, with 15 bases between. Germline-derived CDR1 and CDR2 are SGHRS and YFSETQ. The CDR3 here is CASSLTGVGVNQPQHF. In DNA, the CDR3 is TGCGCCAGCAGCTTGACAGGTGTAGGGGTAAATCAGCCCCAGCATTTT.

In its sample, this clonotype was seen many times. This chain connects TRBV5-1 to TRBJ2-1, with 7 bases that match TRBD2. Germline CDR1 reads SGHRS; CDR2 reads YFSETQ. The CDR3 covers 15 residues. V gave up 2 bases and J gave up 6 bases; unmatched junction bases: 8. CDR3 amino acids: CASSFRDYGFNEQFF. The CDR3 DNA follows: TGCGCCAGCAGCTTCCGGGACTACGGGTTCAATGAGCAGTTCTTC.

This sequence joins TRBV15 and TRBJ2-5; 9 bases align to TRBD1. The end of the DNA is better explained by TRBJ2-1, so the J call may be wrong. This CDR3 is 15 amino acids long. The germline V gene has CDR1 LNHNV and CDR2 YYDKDF (reference sequence). CDR3: CATSRDYRGQETQFF. The CDR3 DNA reads as TGTGCCACCAGCAGAGACTACAGGGGGCAAGAGACCCAGTTCTTC.

Only a few counts were recorded for this clonotype. The rearrangement joins TRBV29-1 to TRBJ2-5, with D possibly TRBD1 on 6 matching bases. CDR1 and CDR2 from the germline V gene are SQVTM and ANQGSEA. V was cut by 4 bases and J by 11 bases, with 20 bases left in between. The CDR3 has 13 amino acids. The DNA of the CDR3 is TGCAGCGTTGTTACCAGACAGGTTAATGAGCAGTACTTC. Amino acids: CSVVTRQVNEQYF.

V usage is TRBV6-6 and J usage is TRBJ2-7, with 8 nucleotides matching TRBD1. The trim removed 6 bases at V and 6 bases at J, leaving 10 bases unmatched. Germline V CDR1 and CDR2: MNHNY, SVGAGI (reference sequence). The CDR3 extends over 14 amino acids. The CDR3 region is CASRDRDRRGEQYF. CDR3 in DNA: TGTGCCAGCAGAGACCGGGACAGGAGAGGCGAGCAGTACTTC.

V usage is TRBV27 and J usage is TRBJ1-6; 12 nucleotides agree with TRBD1. V trimming: 11 bases; J trimming: 8 bases; junction bases outside the gene matches: 13. Looked up from germline, CDR1 is MNHEY and CDR2 is SMNVEV (reference sequence). The CDR3 sequence is 16 residues long. The CDR3 is CAAGTGGRHIDSPLHF. DNA of the CDR3: TGTGCCGCCGGGACAGGGGGCAGGCATATTGATTCACCCCTCCACTTT.

The chain recombines TRBV4-1 with TRBJ2-1, with TRBD2 identical over 11 bases. Germline V lookup: CDR1 MGHRA, CDR2 YSYEKL. This CDR3 comprises 15 residues. V lost 0 bases, J lost 11 bases, and 6 bases stayed unmatched. CDR3 residues: CASSQEGLAGGQQFF. CDR3 sequence (DNA): TGCGCCAGCAGCCAAGAAGGGCTAGCGGGGGGTCAGCAGTTCTTC.

This clonotype was recorded only once. The chain links TRBV12-3 or TRBV12-4 to TRBJ2-5, with D possibly TRBD1 on 6 matching bases. V lost 6 bases to trimming and J lost 1 base, with 12 bases between them. The CDR3 sequence is 14 residues long. This chain's CDR3 is CASSPYRAQETQYF. Here the CDR3 DNA reads TGTGCCAGCAGCCCATACAGGGCCCAAGAGACCCAGTACTTC.

The chain links TRBV6-5 to TRBJ2-7, with a tentative D call TRBD2 (6 bases). V lost 8 bases, J lost 5 bases, and 13 bases lay in between. CDR1 MNHEY and CDR2 SVGAGI come from the germline V gene. The CDR3 sequence is 12 residues long. The CDR3 DNA reads TGTGCCAGCGGGAGGCGCGGGGACGAGCAGTACTTC. Translation: CASGRRGDEQYF.

This clonotype was seen more than once but under ten times. The gene calls are TRBV2 and TRBJ2-1, with 7 bases that match TRBD2. CDR3 length: 16 residues. V dropped 2 bases and J dropped 2; count of bases not matched to a gene: 6. Germline-derived CDR1 and CDR2 are SNHLY and FYNNEI. Written as DNA, the CDR3 is TGTGCCAGCAGTGAATACCCAGCGGGGCCCTACAATGAGCAGTTCTTC. Its protein product is CASSEYPAGPYNEQFF. Full variable domain (rest looked up from reference TRBV2 and TRBJ2-1): EPEVTQTPSHQVTQMGQEVILRCVPISNHLYFYWYRQILGQKVEFLVSFYNNEISEKSEIFDDQFSVERPDGSNFTLKIRSTKLEDSAMYFCASSEYPAGPYNEQFFGPGTRLTVL.

This clonotype appeared a few times. V and J are TRBV5-5 and TRBJ2-3, with 10 bases fitting TRBD2. The CDR3 extends over 16 amino acids. The junction had 9 bases not matched to a gene; V was cut back by 1 base and J by 7 bases. Germline CDR1 SGHKS, CDR2 YYEKEE (reference sequence). The CDR3 loop reads CASSLLAGGLTNTQYF. The CDR3 DNA reads TGTGCCAGCAGCTTGTTAGCGGGGGGACTAACGAATACGCAGTATTTT. The whole variable domain, filled in from reference TRBV5-5 and TRBJ2-3, reads DAGVTQSPTHLIKTRGQQVTLRCSPISGHKSVSWYQQVLGQGPQFIFQYYEKEERGRGNFPDRFSARQFPNYSSELNVNALLLGDSALYLCASSLLAGGLTNTQYFGPGTRLTVL.

Ten or more counts support this clonotype. The V call is TRBV6-5, the J call TRBJ2-5; TRBD2 agrees at 9 bases. CDR3 length: 13 amino acids. V lost 6 bases to trimming and J lost 4 bases; unmatched junction nucleotides: 3. Looked up from germline, CDR1 is MNHEY and CDR2 is SVGAGI. CDR3 amino acids: CASSGLARETQYF. In DNA, the CDR3 is TGTGCCAGCAGCGGACTAGCGAGAGAGACCCAGTACTTC.

This chain connects TRBV7-9 to TRBJ1-1; D is unclear. Germline CDR1 reads SEHNR; CDR2 reads FQNEAQ (reference sequence). CDR3 length: 14 residues. V lost 1 base and J 1 base, leaving 7 bases between the germline ends. The DNA for the CDR3 is TGTGCCAGCAGCTTAGTGTTTGAGAACACTGAAGCTTTCTTT. It codes for CASSLVFENTEAFF.

This clonotype has more than one count but fewer than ten. V is TRBV12-3 or TRBV12-4 and J is TRBJ2-3; D gene unclear. V lost 7 bases and J 6 bases, leaving 11 bases between the germline ends. The CDR3 covers 12 residues. The CDR3: CASTLNPDTQYF. CDR3 in DNA: TGTGCCAGCACACTAAATCCCGATACGCAGTATTTT.

The chain couples TRBV4-1 to TRBJ1-5, with a weak D call TRBD1 (5 bases). The CDR3 extends over 15 amino acids. The V end was cut by 3 bases, the J end by 7 bases, with 16 bases between. Germline CDR1 and CDR2: MGHRA and YSYEKL. This chain's CDR3 is CASSQGGDTPQPQHF. DNA of the CDR3: TGCGCCAGCAGCCAGGGGGGAGACACTCCCCAGCCCCAGCATTTT.

There are many counts of this clonotype. The chain uses TRBV11-2 and TRBJ2-7; D gene uncertain. Between the trimmed V and J ends, which lost 0 bases and 3 bases, there was a span of 3 bases. Germline lookup yields CDR1 SGHAT and CDR2 FQNNGV. This CDR3 contains 12 residues. DNA of the CDR3: TGTGCCAGCAGCTTAGAGTTCTACGAGCAGTACTTC. Its protein is CASSLEFYEQYF. Full variable domain (rest looked up from reference TRBV11-2 and TRBJ2-7): EAGVAQSPRYKIIEKRQSVAFWCNPISGHATLYWYQQILGQGPKLLIQFQNNGVVDDSQLPKDRFSAERLKGVDSTLKIQPAKLEDSAVYLCASSLEFYEQYFGPGTRLTVT.

On this clonotype: One end of the junction is discordant with germline, which a read error may explain. The J gene is TRBJ2-7, the V gene TRBV5-1, with D perhaps assigned TRBD1 or TRBD2 (6 bases each). Germline CDR1 reads SGHRS; CDR2 reads YFSETQ. The CDR3 has 14 amino acids. In DNA, the CDR3 is TGCGCCAGCACTGAGGGGGGCATCAAAGAGACCCAGTGCTTC. Translated, it gives CASTEGGIKETQCF.

The chain employs TRBV24-1 and TRBJ2-5; D is undetermined. Trimming left V 0 bases short and J 5 bases short, with 9 bases between. The CDR3 is 14 residues long. Germline lookup yields CDR1 KGHDR and CDR2 SFDVKD. In nucleotides, the CDR3 is TGTGCCACCAGTGATTTGGGGGTAACCGAGACCCAGTACTTC. This sequence encodes CATSDLGVTETQYF.

The chain uses TRBV12-3 or TRBV12-4 and TRBJ2-3, with TRBD2 matching over 11 bases. This CDR3 has 16 residues. Trimming at V came to 6 bases and at J to 5 bases, leaving 10 bases not matched to a gene. CDR3 protein: CASSPASGGPGDTQYF. In DNA form, the CDR3 reads TGTGCCAGCAGCCCAGCTAGCGGGGGGCCGGGAGATACGCAGTATTTT.

The chain employs TRBV28 and TRBJ2-1; D call uncertain. V was pared by 7 bases and J by 9 bases, with 10 bases between. CDR3 size: 11 residues. The germline V gene has CDR1 MDHEN and CDR2 SYDVKM. The CDR3 protein is CASTWGGEQFF. CDR3 DNA: TGTGCCAGCACCTGGGGTGGTGAGCAGTTCTTC.

The J gene is TRBJ2-5, the V gene TRBV20-1; D may be TRBD1 or TRBD2 (5 bases each). The germline V and J ends were trimmed by 0 bases and 4 bases, with 21 bases remaining between them. CDR3 length equals 17 residues. From germline, CDR1 is DFQATT and CDR2 SNEGSKA (reference sequence). For the CDR3, the DNA is TGCAGTGCTAGAGATAGAGGGGTGGGCAGCCGAAGAGAGACCCAGTACTTC. Its protein is CSARDRGVGSRRETQYF.

The chain has TRBV10-2 and TRBJ2-1; no clear D. Germline lookup yields CDR1 WSHSY and CDR2 SAAADI. V lost 3 bases, J lost 10 bases, and 7 bases lay in between. This CDR3 spans 11 amino acids. CDR3 region: CASSDPGEQFF. Written as DNA, the CDR3 is TGCGCCAGCAGTGACCCTGGGGAGCAGTTCTTC.

Concerning this clonotype: A much more abundant neighbour one base away suggests this may be a read error. The genes are TRBV4-1 and TRBJ2-1, with TRBD1 matching 11 bases. Germline V gene lookup returns CDR1 MGHRA and CDR2 YSYEKL. The CDR3 is 15 residues long. With V trimmed by 1 base and J by 13 bases, 9 bases remained unmatched. CDR3 in amino acids: CASSQADRGQETQFF. The CDR3 DNA follows: TGCGCCAGCAGCCAAGCGGACAGGGGGCAGGAGACCCAGTTCTTC.

In its sample, this clonotype was seen once. The V call is TRBV9, the J call TRBJ2-2, with D maybe TRBD2 (5 bases). The CDR3 consists of 13 residues. CDR1 and CDR2 (germline): SGDLS, YYNGEE. With 3 bases removed from V and 7 bases from J, the gap between germline ends came to 10 bases. The CDR3 nucleotides are TGTGCCAGCAGCGCACTCGGGATCGGGGAGCTGTTTTTT. This codes for CASSALGIGELFF. Based on the CDR3 plus reference TRBV9 and TRBJ2-2, the full variable domain is DSGVTQTPKHLITATGQRVTLRCSPRSGDLSVYWYQQSLDQGLQFLIQYYNGEERAKGNILERFSAQQFPDLHSELNLSSLELGDSALYFCASSALGIGELFFGEGSRLTVL.